The 3 T cell receptor beta chains below all came from one sample that was sequenced in a study of CD8 T cells in ankylosing spondylitis (dated by TCRdb to 2015 to 2018). The study at large found these results: Blood from ankylosing spondylitis patients appeared to be characterized by a TCR beta motif made up of under ten highly homologous amino acid variants.

The library was generated by 5' RACE. Sequencing instrument: Illumina HiSeq 2500. The raw public data were reprocessed by TCRdb itself: fastp quality trimming at Q25, MiXCR clonotype calling, in-frame beta chains only. Records with the same CDR3 protein are collapsed into one entry carrying the most frequent genes and DNA. The sample includes almost 400,000 distinct CDR3 sequences, with 20% to 25% observed a single time. The top ten clonotypes cover about a sixth of the sample. These receptors' targets are unknown. The specimen was blood, either unsorted or a sorted T cell fraction (not recorded which). The source of these receptors is a male donor with ankylosing spondylitis.

The table lists this clonotype with a few counts. In DNA, the CDR3 is TGTGCCAGCAGTTTACCAGGAAGACAGCCCCAGCATTTT. Translating gives CASSLPGRQPQHF. The chain carries TRBV28 and TRBJ1-5, with unresolved D. Trimming took off 2 bases at V and 7 bases at J, with 9 bases between the two ends. Per the germline V gene, CDR1 is MDHEN and CDR2 is SYDVKM. The CDR3 contains 13 residues.

The CDR3 DNA reads as TGTGCCAGCAGTTACGAGAGGGGGGGCTTGAACACTGAAGCTTTCTTT. It encodes CASSYERGGLNTEAFF. The V call is TRBV6-2 or TRBV6-3, the J call TRBJ1-1; D is possibly TRBD1 (6 bases). Per the germline V gene, CDR1 is MNHEY and CDR2 is SVGEGT. Deletions cut 2 bases from V and 0 bases from J, with 13 bases between. The CDR3 spans 16 residues.

CDR3 nucleotide sequence: TGTGCCAGCAGCTACGGGAGGATCGAAAATACGCAGTATTTT. Its protein product is CASSYGRIENTQYF. The chain recombines TRBV7-9 with TRBJ2-3, with 7 bases fitting TRBD2. The CDR3 runs 14 residues. J was trimmed by 7 bases and V by 4 bases; bases with no gene match: 8. Germline-derived CDR1 and CDR2 are SEHNR and FQNEAQ (reference sequence).